These T cell receptor beta chains were read from a single sample in a study of synovial regulatory T cells in juvenile arthritis. Profiled with immunoSEQ multiplex PCR; TCRdb holds only in-frame clones, not every one. The sample totals around 9,900 clones; its top ten clones hold roughly 2%. The material sequenced was Treg cells from blood. These receptors originate from a donor younger than 30 with juvenile idiopathic arthritis. Both conserved end residues are part of each CDR3. Clone size is given for some rows only: seen once, a few or many times, or a class if the clone is expanded.

clone size	V gene	J gene	CDR3 protein
NA	TRBV6-5	TRBJ2-2	CASSRTGELFF
NA	TRBV7-8	TRBJ1-2	CASSLDGVGVDYGYTF
NA	TRBV7-2	TRBJ1-5	CASCLPLQPQHF
NA	TRBV7-8	TRBJ2-1	CASSLDPGMNEQFF
NA	TRBV5-6	TRBJ1-5	CASSLGGLNQPQHF
medium-sized	TRBV10-3	TRBJ1-1	CAIGSDSRVMNTEAFF
NA	TRBV5-4	TRBJ1-2	CASSPDGNYGYTF
NA	TRBV7-9	TRBJ2-6	CASSLTPDSSGANVLTF
NA	TRBV5-4	TRBJ1-2	CASSLGGRDSHYGYTF
NA	TRBV6-5	TRBJ1-2	CASSYSPVARYYGYTF
NA	TRBV30	TRBJ1-5	CAWSGQGNQPQHF
NA	TRBV25-1	TRBJ2-7	CASSSVRDNSYEQYF
NA	TRBV5-1	TRBJ2-3	CASSLTISGGSTDTQYF
NA	TRBV5-1	TRBJ2-5	CASSPTQETQYF
NA	TRBV6-5	TRBJ2-5	CASSSPWGQETQYF
NA	TRBV7-9	TRBJ1-1	CASSPGQNTEAFF
NA	TRBV30	TRBJ2-2	CAWSRGITGELFF
NA	TRBV7-8	TRBJ1-2	CASSPDTALYGYTF
NA	TRBV6-5	TRBJ1-6	CASSYPFSPLHF
NA	TRBV7-8	TRBJ1-1	CASSLIPNTEAFF
NA	TRBV19	TRBJ2-3	CASSPGLAGGGWDTQYF
NA	TRBV6-6	TRBJ2-3	CASSYSTRELTDTQYF
NA	TRBV7-2	TRBJ1-1	CASSLNSEAFF
NA	TRBV5-4	TRBJ2-5	CASSLRGAGVRETQYF
NA	TRBV19	TRBJ1-2	CASSIGVADYGHTF
NA	TRBV5-1	TRBJ1-2	CASSVEADSYGYTF
NA	TRBV30	TRBJ2-1	CAWSVRSGGPPNEQFF
NA	TRBV21-1	TRBJ2-2	CASSPKTGELFF
NA	TRBV5-4	TRBJ2-1	CASSLEGQEGNEQFF
NA	TRBV4-1	TRBJ2-5	CASRKGQIEETQYF
NA	TRBV14	TRBJ2-7	CASSPASVMTYEQYF
NA	TRBV21-1	TRBJ1-1	CASSKGEGGNTEAFF
NA	TRBV30	TRBJ1-2	CAWSRDRPYGYTF
NA	TRBV27	TRBJ2-7	CASSSQRGSYEQYF
NA	TRBV7-2	TRBJ2-1	CASSEGQAAYEQFF